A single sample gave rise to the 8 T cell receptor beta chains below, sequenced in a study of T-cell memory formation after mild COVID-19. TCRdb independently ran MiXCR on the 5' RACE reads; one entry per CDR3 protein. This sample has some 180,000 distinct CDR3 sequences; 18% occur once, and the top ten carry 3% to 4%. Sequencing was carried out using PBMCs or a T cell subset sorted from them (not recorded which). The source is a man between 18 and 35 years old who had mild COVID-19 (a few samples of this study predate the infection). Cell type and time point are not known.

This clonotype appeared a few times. The DNA of the CDR3 is TGCGCCAGCAGCTCAGACGGGAACTCTGGGGCCAACGTCCTGACTTTC. Its protein is CASSSDGNSGANVLTF. This chain links TRBV5-1 with TRBJ2-6, with D perhaps TRBD2 (5 bases). Germline loops: CDR1 SGHRS, CDR2 YFSETQ. The CDR3 length is 16 residues. V was trimmed by 3 bases and J by 0 bases, leaving 10 bases between them.

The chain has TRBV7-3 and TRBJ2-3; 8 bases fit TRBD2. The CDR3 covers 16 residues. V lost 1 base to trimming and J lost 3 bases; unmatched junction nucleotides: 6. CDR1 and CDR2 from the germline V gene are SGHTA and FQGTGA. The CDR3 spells CASSLRLRGETDTQYF. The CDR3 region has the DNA TGTGCCAGCAGCTTAAGGTTGCGGGGGGAAACAGATACGCAGTATTTT. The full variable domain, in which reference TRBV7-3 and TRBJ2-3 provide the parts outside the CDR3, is GAGVSQTPSNKVTEKGKYVELRCDPISGHTALYWYRQSLGQGPEFLIYFQGTGAADDSGLPNDRFFAVRPEGSVSTLKIQRTERGDSAVYLCASSLRLRGETDTQYFGPGTRLTVL.

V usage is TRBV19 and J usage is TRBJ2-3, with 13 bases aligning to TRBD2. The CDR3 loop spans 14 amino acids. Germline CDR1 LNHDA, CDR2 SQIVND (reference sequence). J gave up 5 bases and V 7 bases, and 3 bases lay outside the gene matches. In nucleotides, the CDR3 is TGTGCCAGTACGGGACTAGCGGGGTTAGATACGCAGTATTTT. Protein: CASTGLAGLDTQYF.

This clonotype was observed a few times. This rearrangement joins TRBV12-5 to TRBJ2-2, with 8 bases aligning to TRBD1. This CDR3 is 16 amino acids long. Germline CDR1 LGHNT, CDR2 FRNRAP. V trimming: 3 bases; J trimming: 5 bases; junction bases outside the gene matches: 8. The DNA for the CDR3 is TGTGCTAGTGGTTTTAGGGCAGGGGGCGCAACCGGGGAGCTGTTTTTT. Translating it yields CASGFRAGGATGELFF.

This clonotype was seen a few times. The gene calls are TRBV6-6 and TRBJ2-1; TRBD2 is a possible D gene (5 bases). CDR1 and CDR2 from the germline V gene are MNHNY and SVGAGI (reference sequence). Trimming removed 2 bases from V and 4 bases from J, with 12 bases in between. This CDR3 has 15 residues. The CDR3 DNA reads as TGTGCCAGCAGTTACCTACCTAGCTATTACAATGAGCAGTTCTTC. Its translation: CASSYLPSYYNEQFF.

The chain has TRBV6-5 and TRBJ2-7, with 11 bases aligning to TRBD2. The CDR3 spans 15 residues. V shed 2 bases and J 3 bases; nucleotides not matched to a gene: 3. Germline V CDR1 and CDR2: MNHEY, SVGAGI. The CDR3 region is CASSYSLAGGYEQYF. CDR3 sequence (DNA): TGTGCCAGCAGTTACAGTCTAGCGGGGGGCTACGAGCAGTACTTC.

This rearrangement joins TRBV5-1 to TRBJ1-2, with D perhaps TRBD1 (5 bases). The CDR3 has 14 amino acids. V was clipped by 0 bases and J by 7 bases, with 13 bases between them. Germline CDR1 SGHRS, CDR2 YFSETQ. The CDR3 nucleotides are TGCGCCAGCAGCTTGGATGCAGGGCCGGGTGGCTACACCTTC. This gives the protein CASSLDAGPGGYTF.

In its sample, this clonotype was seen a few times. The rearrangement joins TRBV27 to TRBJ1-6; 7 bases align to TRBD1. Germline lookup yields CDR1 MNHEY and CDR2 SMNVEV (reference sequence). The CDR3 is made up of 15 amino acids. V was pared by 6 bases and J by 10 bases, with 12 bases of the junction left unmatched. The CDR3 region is CASSRDSYLLSPLHF. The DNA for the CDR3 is TGTGCCAGCAGCCGGGACAGTTACCTACTGTCACCCCTCCACTTT.